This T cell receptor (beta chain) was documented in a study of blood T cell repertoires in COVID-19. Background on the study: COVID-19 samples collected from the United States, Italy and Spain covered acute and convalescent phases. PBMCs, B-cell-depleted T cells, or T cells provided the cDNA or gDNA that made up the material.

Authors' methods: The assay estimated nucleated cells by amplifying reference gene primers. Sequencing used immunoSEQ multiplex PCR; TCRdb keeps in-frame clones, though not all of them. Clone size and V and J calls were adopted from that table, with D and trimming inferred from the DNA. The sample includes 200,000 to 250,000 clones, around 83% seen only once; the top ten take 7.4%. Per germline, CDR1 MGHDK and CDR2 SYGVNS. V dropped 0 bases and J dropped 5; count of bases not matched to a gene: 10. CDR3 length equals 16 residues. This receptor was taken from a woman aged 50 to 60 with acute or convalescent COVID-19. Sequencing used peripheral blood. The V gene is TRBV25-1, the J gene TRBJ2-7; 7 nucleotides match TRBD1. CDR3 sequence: CASSEYKGANPHEQYF. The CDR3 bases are TGTGCCAGCAGTGAATATAAGGGGGCGAATCCCCACGAGCAGTACTTC.